These T cell receptor beta chains were read from a single sample in a study of blood T cell repertoires in COVID-19. Clones were sequenced by immunoSEQ multiplex PCR, and TCRdb holds only the in-frame ones, with some missing. The table has about 400,000 clones, around 87% seen once. Sequenced sample: PBMCs or T cells enriched from blood (not recorded which). The receptor source for this set is a man aged 40-50 years in a cohort exposed to, infected with or recovered from COVID-19 (not recorded which). Both conserved end residues are part of each CDR3. The D gene is left open where the match is weak. Size is omitted from some rows. Given values are once, few, many or a class for expanded clones.

D gene,J gene,V gene,clone size,CDR3 protein,CDR3 DNA
TRBD2,TRBJ2-3,TRBV4-2,NA,CASSQSFGLAGSTDTQYF,TGTGCCAGCAGCCAGAGCTTCGGACTAGCGGGAAGCACAGATACGCAGTATTTT
TRBD2,TRBJ2-2,TRBV5-8,NA,CASSLLAGAGELFF,TGTGCCAGCAGCCTACTAGCGGGAGCCGGGGAGCTGTTTTTT
NA,TRBJ1-2,TRBV27,NA,CASSRTATHINYGYTF,TGTGCCAGCAGCCGGACAGCGACCCACATTAACTATGGCTACACCTTC
NA,TRBJ1-2,TRBV7-6,NA,CASSLGGADYGYTF,TGTGCCAGCAGCTTAGGGGGCGCGGACTATGGCTACACCTTC
TRBD2,TRBJ2-1,TRBV19,NA,CASRNGRGYNEQFF,TGTGCCAGTAGGAACGGGAGGGGGTACAATGAGCAGTTCTTC
NA,TRBJ2-7,TRBV28,NA,CASSLARTLTYEQYF,TGTGCCAGCAGTTTGGCCCGGACACTAACCTACGAGCAGTACTTC
NA,TRBJ1-4,TRBV28,NA,CASSLMRPTNEKLFF,TGTGCCAGCAGTTTGATGAGGCCAACTAATGAAAAACTGTTTTTT
TRBD1,TRBJ1-2,TRBV7-9,NA,CASSLETGVGYTF,TGTGCCAGCAGCTTAGAGACAGGGGTCGGCTACACCTTC
TRBD1,TRBJ2-7,TRBV7-8,NA,CASSLQTGEGYEQYF,TGTGCCAGCAGCTTGCAAACAGGGGAAGGCTACGAGCAGTACTTC
NA,TRBJ2-1,TRBV19,once,CASKSVSVNYNEQFF,TGTGCCAGTAAATCTGTCTCAGTAAACTACAATGAGCAGTTCTTC
NA,TRBJ2-4,TRBV9,NA,CASSAQEGTAKNIQYF,TGTGCCAGCAGCGCCCAGGAGGGTACAGCCAAAAACATTCAGTACTTC
NA,TRBJ1-5,TRBV7-9,NA,CASSLGQGNQPQHF,TGTGCCAGCAGCTTAGGCCAGGGCAATCAGCCCCAGCATTTT
TRBD1,TRBJ1-2,TRBV9,few,CASSATGDWYGYTF,TGTGCCAGCAGCGCTACAGGGGACTGGTATGGCTACACCTTC
TRBD1,TRBJ2-2,TRBV7-9,NA,CASSLLRDRNTGELFF,TGTGCCAGCAGCTTACTCCGGGACAGGAACACCGGGGAGCTGTTTTTT
TRBD1,TRBJ2-1,TRBV5-1,few,CASSLARGQSYNEQFF,TGCGCCAGCAGCTTGGCCAGGGGACAGTCCTACAATGAGCAGTTCTTC
NA,TRBJ1-2,TRBV12-5,NA,CASGLETGANYGYTF,TGTGCTAGTGGTTTGGAGACAGGAGCTAACTATGGCTACACCTTC
TRBD1,TRBJ2-3,TRBV27,NA,CASSYTGGRGTQYF,TGTGCCAGCAGTTACACAGGGGGGCGCGGTACGCAGTATTTT
TRBD1,TRBJ1-2,TRBV9,NA,CASSLGTDEAHGYTF,TGTGCCAGCAGCCTTGGGACAGACGAAGCACATGGCTACACCTTC
NA,TRBJ1-5,TRBV30,NA,CAYRRGASQPQHF,TGTGCCTACCGAAGGGGCGCGTCTCAGCCCCAGCATTTT
TRBD1,TRBJ2-7,TRBV28,NA,CASLGQGTYEQYF,TGTGCCAGCCTGGGACAGGGAACCTACGAGCAGTACTTC